What follows are 29 T cell receptor beta chains derived from one specimen sequenced in a study of blood T cell repertoires in COVID-19. Assay used: immunoSEQ multiplex PCR; TCRdb lists only in-frame clones, some missing. The table lists fewer than 10,000 clones, 75% to 90% of them singletons, with around 6.9% in the top ten. The sequenced material came from peripheral blood. The receptors stem from a human donor with active COVID-19. The donor label of this sample is uncertain.

The gene calls are TRBV29-1 and TRBJ2-1, with 10 bases fitting TRBD2. This CDR3 contains 13 residues. Germline CDR1 is SQVTM and CDR2 is ANQGSEA. V trimming: 5 bases; J trimming: 8 bases; junction bases outside the gene matches: 6. The CDR3 sequence is CSVPSGSPYEQFF. CDR3 DNA sequence: TGCAGCGTTCCTAGCGGGAGTCCTTATGAGCAGTTCTTC.

This sequence joins TRBV24-1 and TRBJ2-2; possible D gene TRBD2, 5 bases. The V and J ends lost 5 bases and 6 bases respectively, with 12 bases between them. Germline lookup yields CDR1 KGHDR and CDR2 SFDVKD. This CDR3 is built from 14 residues. The CDR3 protein is CATSGRGEAGELFF. The CDR3 nucleotides read TGTGCCACCAGTGGACGGGGAGAGGCCGGGGAGCTGTTTTTT.

This chain joins TRBV19 and TRBJ2-7, with 13 bases matching TRBD2. CDR1 is LNHDA, CDR2 SQIVND, per germline (reference sequence). The junction had 11 bases not matched to a gene; V was cut back by 5 bases and J by 7 bases. This CDR3 comprises 16 residues. CDR3 protein: CASSAGLAGAREEQYF. CDR3 nucleotides: TGTGCCAGTAGTGCCGGACTAGCGGGGGCCCGCGAGGAGCAGTACTTC.

The gene calls are TRBV20-1 and TRBJ1-6; a possible D gene is TRBD1 (6 bases). The germline V and J ends were trimmed by 3 bases and 6 bases, with 15 bases remaining between them. The germline V gene has CDR1 DFQATT and CDR2 SNEGSKA (reference sequence). The length of the CDR3 is 15 residues. CDR3 DNA sequence: TGCAGTGCTAGTCCGATCAGGGGCCTTAATTCACCCCTCCACTTT. Protein product: CSASPIRGLNSPLHF.

The chain recombines TRBV25-1 with TRBJ2-6; no definite D call. V was shortened by 6 bases and J by 0 bases, with 6 bases between the two germline ends. The CDR3 has 14 residues. CDR1 and CDR2 from the germline V gene are MGHDK and SYGVNS. The CDR3 loop reads CASRLSSGANVLTF. DNA of the CDR3: TGTGCCAGCAGACTGAGCTCTGGGGCCAACGTCCTGACTTTC.

J is TRBJ2-2 and V is TRBV5-6; the match to TRBD2 covers 7 bases. The V segment lost 1 base and the J segment 3 bases; nucleotides outside the gene matches: 9. The germline V gene encodes CDR1 SGHDT and CDR2 YYEEEE. This CDR3 is built from 17 residues. CDR3 nucleotides: TGTGCCAGCAGCTTGATGGGCGGGGAGGGCCACACCGGGGAGCTGTTTTTT. It yields the protein CASSLMGGEGHTGELFF.

The rearrangement uses TRBV6-5 and TRBJ2-1, with 7 bases lining up with TRBD1. Trimming took 5 bases from V and 3 from J; bases not matched to a gene: 7. Looked up from germline, CDR1 is MNHEY and CDR2 is SVGAGI. This CDR3 contains 15 residues. The CDR3, as DNA: TGTGCCAGCAGTAACGTGGGACAGATCTACAATGAGCAGTTCTTC. Protein: CASSNVGQIYNEQFF.

The gene calls are TRBV28 and TRBJ1-1, with D hard to call. V lost 7 bases and J 1 base, leaving 13 bases between the germline ends. Germline assignment: CDR1 MDHEN and CDR2 SYDVKM. The CDR3 runs 14 residues. The CDR3, as DNA: TGTGCCAGCAAACCACAGATAACGAACACTGAAGCTTTCTTT. This sequence encodes CASKPQITNTEAFF.

V is TRBV24-1 and J is TRBJ1-5, with TRBD1 matching 11 bases. With 5 bases clipped from V and 5 bases from J, the junction kept 7 bases outside the gene matches. Germline V lookup: CDR1 KGHDR, CDR2 SFDVKD. This CDR3 is built from 16 residues. The DNA of the CDR3 is TGTGCCACCAGTGGTTCCGGGACAGGGGGATATCAGCCCCAGCATTTT. Its translation: CATSGSGTGGYQPQHF.

The chain uses TRBV6-5 and TRBJ1-2; TRBD1 agrees at 7 bases. There are 14 residues in the CDR3. V shed 6 bases and J 4 bases; nucleotides not matched to a gene: 8. Germline V lookup: CDR1 MNHEY, CDR2 SVGAGI. The CDR3 here is CASSKTGIGYGYTF. The CDR3 bases are TGTGCCAGCAGCAAGACAGGGATCGGCTATGGCTACACCTTC.

This clone was observed a few times. V is TRBV5-8 and J is TRBJ2-1, with TRBD1 matching 8 bases. Losses at the gene ends were 4 bases for V and 1 base for J; bases not matched to a gene: 7. CDR1 SGHTS and CDR2 YDEGEE come from the germline V gene. The CDR3 contains 16 residues. Here the CDR3 reads CASSLGDRPSYNEQFF. The CDR3 DNA reads as TGTGCCAGCAGCCTGGGGGACAGGCCGTCCTACAATGAGCAGTTCTTC.

V is TRBV28 and J is TRBJ2-2, with 9 bases aligning to TRBD2. The germline V gene encodes CDR1 MDHEN and CDR2 SYDVKM. There are 18 residues in the CDR3. Losses at the gene ends were 5 bases for V and 3 bases for J; bases not matched to a gene: 13. CDR3: CASSPLGGGALDTGELFF. The CDR3 coding sequence is TGTGCCAGCAGTCCGCTGGGCGGGGGGGCCCTGGACACCGGGGAGCTGTTTTTT.

The V call is TRBV5-6, the J call TRBJ2-1, with D tentatively TRBD2 (7 bases). CDR1 and CDR2 from the germline V gene are SGHDT and YYEEEE. The V end was cut by 4 bases, the J end by 5 bases, with 16 bases between. The CDR3 extends over 15 amino acids. The CDR3 DNA is TGTGCCAGCAGCCCCTGGGGGCGGGAGAACAATGAGCAGTTCTTC. As protein: CASSPWGRENNEQFF.

V is TRBV27 and J is TRBJ2-7, with TRBD2 matching over 14 bases. J gave up 6 bases and V 0 bases, and 4 bases lay outside the gene matches. Germline-derived CDR1 and CDR2 are MNHEY and SMNVEV (reference sequence). The CDR3 runs 16 residues. Here the CDR3 DNA reads TGTGCCAGCAGTTTATCGGGACTAGCGGGAGTTGGCGAGCAGTACGTC. Translating it yields CASSLSGLAGVGEQYV.

This chain connects TRBV7-2 to TRBJ2-1; 9 bases align to TRBD1. The trim removed 6 bases at V and 7 bases at J, leaving 13 bases unmatched. CDR3 size: 16 residues. Per germline, CDR1 SGHTA and CDR2 FQGNSA. The CDR3 loop is CASRSQGAQLLNEQFF. CDR3 nucleotide sequence: TGTGCCAGCAGGTCACAGGGGGCGCAGTTGTTAAATGAGCAGTTCTTC.

The V gene is TRBV13, the J gene TRBJ2-2; TRBD1 might be the D (5 bases). Trimming cost V 1 base and J 6 bases, with 9 bases left between them. Germline lookup yields CDR1 PRHDT and CDR2 FYEKMQ (reference sequence). This CDR3 has 14 residues. CDR3 residues: CASSLAQGSGELFF. CDR3 in DNA: TGTGCCAGCAGCTTAGCTCAGGGTTCCGGGGAGCTGTTTTTT.

This chain links TRBV19 with TRBJ1-1; possibly TRBD1 for D (6 bases). Trimming left V 3 bases short and J 1 base short, with 9 bases between. In germline, CDR1 is LNHDA, CDR2 SQIVND (reference sequence). The CDR3 totals 14 residues. The CDR3 DNA reads as TGTGCCAGTAGTATCTTACAGGGGAACACTGAAGCTTTCTTT. Translating it yields CASSILQGNTEAFF.

The chain has TRBV10-3 and TRBJ2-1; a weak D match, TRBD1 (6 bases). The V end lost 9 bases, the J end lost 6 bases, and 9 bases lay between the germline ends. The V gene's germline CDR1 is ENHRY and CDR2 SYGVKD. This CDR3 is 11 amino acids long. The CDR3 is CAMSTGNEQFF. The CDR3 DNA reads TGTGCCATGTCGACAGGCAATGAGCAGTTCTTC.

This clone occurred once. The gene calls are TRBV7-9 and TRBJ1-1; 9 bases fit TRBD1. The CDR3 sequence is 15 residues long. With V trimmed by 5 bases and J by 0 bases, 4 bases remained unmatched. Germline V gene data show CDR1 as SEHNR and CDR2 as FQNEAQ (reference sequence). For the CDR3, the DNA is TGTGCCAGCAGCCCGGGACAGGGAGTGAACACTGAAGCTTTCTTT. This translates into CASSPGQGVNTEAFF.

The DNA of the CDR3 is TGTGCCAGCAGCTCACCGGGACAGGGGGCTCTCGGGGAGCTGTTTTTT. Its translation is CASSSPGQGALGELFF. This chain uses TRBV5-6 with TRBJ2-2, with 12 bases aligning to TRBD1. Per the germline V gene, CDR1 is SGHDT and CDR2 is YYEEEE. Losses at the gene ends were 3 bases for V and 7 bases for J; bases not matched to a gene: 7. The CDR3 is 16 amino acids.

The chain combines TRBV7-8 with TRBJ1-2; 7 bases align to TRBD1. This CDR3 spans 15 amino acids. CDR1 and CDR2 from the germline V gene are SGHVS and FQNEAQ. J gave up 7 bases and V 2 bases, and 10 bases lay outside the gene matches. The CDR3 DNA reads TGTGCCAGCAGCTTATTGTTGGAGACAGGGCGTGGCTACACCTTC. Its protein is CASSLLLETGRGYTF. The full variable domain, rest sourced from reference TRBV7-8 and TRBJ1-2, is GAGVSQSPRYKVAKRGQDVALRCDPISGHVSLFWYQQALGQGPEFLTYFQNEAQLDKSGLPSDRFFAERPEGSVSTLKIQRTQQEDSAVYLCASSLLLETGRGYTFGSGTRLTVV.

The gene calls are TRBV24-1 and TRBJ2-6; D not resolved. Germline V lookup: CDR1 KGHDR, CDR2 SFDVKD. V lost 4 bases, J lost 0 bases, and 9 bases lay in between. The CDR3 runs to 16 residues. The CDR3: CATSDPVSSGANVLTF. CDR3 DNA sequence: TGTGCCACCAGTGACCCCGTTAGCTCTGGGGCCAACGTCCTGACTTTC.

The V call is TRBV28, the J call TRBJ1-5; 9 nucleotides line up with TRBD1. CDR1 and CDR2 from the germline V gene are MDHEN and SYDVKM. V was clipped by 6 bases and J by 6 bases; unmatched bases: 9. CDR3 length: 15 amino acids. CDR3 loop: CASSPDRGEFQPQHF. The CDR3 nucleotides read TGTGCCAGCAGCCCGGACAGGGGTGAATTTCAGCCCCAGCATTTT.

The chain recombines TRBV3-1 (or the pseudogene TRBV3-2) with TRBJ2-3; D remains unclear. Trimming shortened V by 1 base and J by 4 bases, and 9 bases separated the two germline ends. This CDR3 spans 14 amino acids. Per germline, CDR1 LGHDT and CDR2 YNNKEL (reference sequence). CDR3 sequence reads: CASSQAPRSDTQYF. The CDR3, as DNA: TGTGCCAGCAGCCAAGCCCCTAGGTCAGATACGCAGTATTTT.

J is TRBJ1-6 and V is TRBV21-1; TRBD1 reflects the table's D call only, with no check against the DNA. TRBV21-1 is classified as a pseudogene. The CDR3 covers 15 residues. CDR3 sequence (DNA): TGTGCCAGGGAACAGGCGAGCTCCTATAATTCACCCCTCCACTTT. Translation gives CAREQASSYNSPLHF.

This clone was seen only once. V is TRBV28 and J is TRBJ2-6, with TRBD1 identical over 9 bases. V gave up 4 bases and J gave up 0 bases; unmatched junction bases: 10. The CDR3 covers 19 residues. CDR1 is MDHEN and CDR2 is SYDVKM in the germline V gene. CDR3 amino acids: CASSSGLGQGNSGANVLTF. DNA for the CDR3: TGTGCCAGCAGTTCGGGGCTAGGACAGGGGAACTCTGGGGCCAACGTCCTGACTTTC.

The gene calls are TRBV5-6 and TRBJ2-7; a weak D match, TRBD1 (6 bases). V shed 1 base and J shed 0 bases, with 14 bases lying between them. This CDR3 comprises 16 residues. Germline CDR1 reads SGHDT; CDR2 reads YYEEEE. The CDR3 here is CASSLYHRDLSYEQYF. In nucleotides, the CDR3 is TGTGCCAGCAGCTTGTATCACAGGGACCTCTCCTACGAGCAGTACTTC.

The J gene is TRBJ1-2, the V gene TRBV7-9; 11 nucleotides match TRBD1. This CDR3 is 18 amino acids long. Per germline, CDR1 SEHNR and CDR2 FQNEAQ (reference sequence). Losses at the gene ends were 2 bases for V and 8 bases for J; bases not matched to a gene: 16. The CDR3 coding sequence is TGTGCCAGCAGCTTAACAGTTGACCCAACCCGGGACAGGGGGGGCTACACCTTC. Protein sequence: CASSLTVDPTRDRGGYTF.

The chain has TRBV7-3 and TRBJ2-2; the match to TRBD2 covers 8 bases. The V and J ends lost 5 bases and 7 bases, in that order; junction bases with no gene match: 9. CDR3 length: 15 residues. The germline V gene encodes CDR1 SGHTA and CDR2 FQGTGA. As DNA, the CDR3 is TGTGCCAGCAGCCCGGGGGGGACCCAAGGCGGGGAGCTGTTTTTT. Protein product: CASSPGGTQGGELFF.